These T cell receptor beta chains were read from a single sample in a study of human T cells and chemical hapten exposure. Via MiXCR, TCRdb re-called the RACE reads, giving one row per CDR3 protein. The sample lists 190,000 or so distinct CDR3 sequences, under 25% occurring once. The material was whole blood, obtained in connection with sensitization to the hapten diphenylcyclopropenone (DPC). These TCRs come from a woman in her forties with alopecia areata. Some clones in this sample may be carry-over from other donors' samples. The CDR3 runs from the conserved cysteine through the conserved F or W. A D gene is named only where the DNA matches it firmly. Not all rows give a size; the values are once, few, many and, for expanded clones, a class.

D gene	clone size	J gene	V gene	CDR3 DNA	CDR3 protein
NA	few	TRBJ2-6	TRBV7-2	TGTGCCAGCAGCAAAGCAGGGGCCAACGTCCTGACTTTC	CASSKAGANVLTF
TRBD1	many	TRBJ1-1	TRBV4-1	TGCGCCAGCAGCCAGAAGGGGGCAGGTGAAGCTTTCTTT	CASSQKGAGEAFF
NA	NA	TRBJ2-1	TRBV7-2	TGTGCCAGCAGCTTAGTTGGACAGATAAACAATGAGCAGTTCTTC	CASSLVGQINNEQFF
NA	many	TRBJ2-4	TRBV29-1	TGCAGCGTGAGGGGCAGGGGAAGGGAAAACATTCAGTACTTC	CSVRGRGRENIQYF
TRBD2	NA	TRBJ2-7	TRBV6-2/TRBV6-3	TGTGCCAGCACCGCGGCGGGGGTCTCCTACGAGCAGTACTTC	CASTAAGVSYEQYF
TRBD1	NA	TRBJ2-7	TRBV12-3/TRBV12-4	TGTGCCAGCAGATATGGGACAGGGGGGAGCGACGAGCAGTACTTC	CASRYGTGGSDEQYF
NA	few	TRBJ1-2	TRBV20-1	TGCAGTGCTTACGGGTCCTTCTATGGCTACACCTTC	CSAYGSFYGYTF
TRBD2	NA	TRBJ2-5	TRBV3-1	TGTGCCAGCAGCCAACGGGGACTAGCGGGAGTAGAGACCCAGTACTTC	CASSQRGLAGVETQYF
NA	few	TRBJ1-2	TRBV10-2	TGCGCCAGCTTGGGGTTGGACTATGGCTACACCTTC	CASLGLDYGYTF
NA	NA	TRBJ2-1	TRBV29-1	TGCAGCGGAACTCGGTTATACAATGAGCAGTTCTTC	CSGTRLYNEQFF
NA	NA	TRBJ2-1	TRBV5-1	TGCGCCAGCAGTATCTACTACGGGCGAAACTCCTACAATGAGCAGTTCTTC	CASSIYYGRNSYNEQFF
NA	few	TRBJ2-4	TRBV12-3/TRBV12-4	TGTGCCAGCAGAAGGGACGATCTCATTCAGTACTTC	CASRRDDLIQYF
NA	few	TRBJ2-7	TRBV10-3	TGTGCCATCAAGGGAAGCGGTAGCGGCTACGAGCAGTACTTC	CAIKGSGSGYEQYF
TRBD1	many	TRBJ2-7	TRBV20-1	TGCAGTGCCCAGGTAGGGGACAGAGAATACGAGCAGTACTTC	CSAQVGDREYEQYF
NA	NA	TRBJ1-1	TRBV5-6	TGTGCTTCGGCACGGGCGGTATCCCGATTGAACACTGAAGCTTTCTTT	CASARAVSRLNTEAFF
NA	NA	TRBJ2-7	TRBV6-5	TGTGCCAGCAGTTACTCGACTCCCCAGGGGGGCCCCTACGAGCAGTACTTC	CASSYSTPQGGPYEQYF
NA	NA	TRBJ1-1	TRBV7-6	TGTGCCAGCAGCGAGCGACCGGGGACTGAAGCTTTCTTT	CASSERPGTEAFF
TRBD2	few	TRBJ2-1	TRBV29-1	TGCAGCGTTGAATACGGACTAGCGGGCCGAGGTGGCTACAATGAGCAGTTCTTC	CSVEYGLAGRGGYNEQFF
NA	NA	TRBJ1-5	TRBV7-9	TGTGCCAGCGGGACCTTGGGGCCCCAGCATTTT	CASGTLGPQHF
TRBD2	NA	TRBJ2-1	TRBV11-2	TGTGCCAGCAGCTTCGACCGGGGGAGCGGGGGTGGGTTCTTC	CASSFDRGSGGGFF
TRBD2	NA	TRBJ2-1	TRBV20-1	TGCAGTGCTAGAGTTACTAGCGGCTCCTACAATGAGCAGTTCTTC	CSARVTSGSYNEQFF
TRBD1	NA	TRBJ2-7	TRBV20-1	TGCAGTGCTAGAGATCCGAAACAGGGGAGCTCCTACGAGCAGTACTTC	CSARDPKQGSSYEQYF
NA	NA	TRBJ1-2	TRBV27	TGTGTCAGCAGTTCGGTCAGGTTCTTGGACTATGGCTACACCTTC	CVSSSVRFLDYGYTF
NA	NA	TRBJ2-1	TRBV12-3/TRBV12-4	TGTGCCAGCATGAGGGCCCTCCCACGCCCGTTCTACAATGAGCAGTTCTTC	CASMRALPRPFYNEQFF
NA	many	TRBJ2-2	TRBV9	TGTGCCAGCAGCGTAGCCAGGGGATGGGCCGGGGAGCTGTTTTTT	CASSVARGWAGELFF
NA	NA	TRBJ2-7	TRBV5-6	TGTGCCAGCAGCCGGGTGCGCTACGAGCAGTACTTC	CASSRVRYEQYF
TRBD2	NA	TRBJ2-7	TRBV10-3	TGTGCCATTGCGAGGGGGAAGGTCCACCAGCGGGAGTTATACGAGCAGTACTTC	CAIARGKVHQRELYEQYF
TRBD1	few	TRBJ2-1	TRBV7-9	TGTGCCAGCAGCCCGTACCGGGACAGGGGGTGGGAGCAGTTCTTC	CASSPYRDRGWEQFF
NA	NA	TRBJ2-1	TRBV3-1	TGTGCCAGCAGTCCACGAGAGGGTTTCGATGAGCAGTTCTTC	CASSPREGFDEQFF
TRBD1	NA	TRBJ1-6	TRBV3-1	TGTGCCAGCAGCCAAGCTGCAGGGGGGAGTTCACCCCTCCACTTT	CASSQAAGGSSPLHF
NA	NA	TRBJ2-7	TRBV3-1	TGTGCCAGCAGCCAAACGGTTACTCGCTACGAGCAGTACTTC	CASSQTVTRYEQYF
TRBD2	few	TRBJ2-3	TRBV2	TGTGCCAGGGGGGGGGGAGAAACAGATACGCAGTATTTT	CARGGGETDTQYF
TRBD2	few	TRBJ2-1	TRBV7-9	TGTGCCAGCAGCTTAAGTGCGGGAGGGGGCAATGAGCAGTTCTTC	CASSLSAGGGNEQFF
NA	many	TRBJ2-7	TRBV20-1	TGCAGTGCTAGAGTCGCCGGCGGCGCATACGAGCAGTACTTC	CSARVAGGAYEQYF
NA	NA	TRBJ1-2	TRBV6-5	TGTGCCAGCGCCACCCCGTTGCGACCCTCCGGCTACACCTTC	CASATPLRPSGYTF
NA	NA	TRBJ2-2	TRBV5-1	TGCGCCAGCAGCCCCGGGACACACACCGGGGAGCTGTTTTTT	CASSPGTHTGELFF
NA	NA	TRBJ1-1	TRBV29-1	TGCAGCGTTGAAGGAGGACCGAACACTGAAGCTTTCTTT	CSVEGGPNTEAFF
NA	few	TRBJ1-1	TRBV3-1	TGTGCCAGCAGCCACCCCTGGGGGCGGGAGAACACTGAAGCTTTCTTT	CASSHPWGRENTEAFF
NA	NA	TRBJ2-4	TRBV18	TGTGCCAGCTCACCGGATGAGGACATTCAGTACTTC	CASSPDEDIQYF
NA	few	TRBJ2-7	TRBV5-1	TGCGCCAGCAGCTTGGAAGCAGGGTCTCGCGAGCAGTACTTC	CASSLEAGSREQYF
TRBD2	few	TRBJ2-1	TRBV20-1	TGCAGTGCTAGAGGGACTAGCGGGAGCCTCTCCTACAATGAGCAGTTCTTC	CSARGTSGSLSYNEQFF
TRBD1	NA	TRBJ1-2	TRBV29-1	TGCAGCGTTCTACAGGGGGCTGACACCTTC	CSVLQGADTF
NA	NA	TRBJ1-2	TRBV7-2	TGTGCCAGCAGCTCCGCAGGCCGCGGTGGCTACACCTTC	CASSSAGRGGYTF
TRBD1	NA	TRBJ2-3	TRBV5-1	TGCGCCAGCAGCGGAGGACAGGGGACCACAGATACGCAGTATTTT	CASSGGQGTTDTQYF
NA	few	TRBJ2-2	TRBV6-1	TGTGCCAGCAGCCAAACAGGGACCGGGGAGCTGTTTTTT	CASSQTGTGELFF
TRBD2	NA	TRBJ2-3	TRBV4-3	TGCGCCAGCAGCCAAGATCAGCGAGCGGGAGTTAGCACAGATACGCAGTATTTT	CASSQDQRAGVSTDTQYF
TRBD2	few	TRBJ2-3	TRBV2	TGTGCCAGCAGTGAAGTTGGCGGGAGTGGTGGAGATACGCAGTATTTT	CASSEVGGSGGDTQYF
TRBD1	NA	TRBJ1-2	TRBV3-1	TGTGCCAGCAGCCAAGCGACAGGGGATCCCACCTTC	CASSQATGDPTF